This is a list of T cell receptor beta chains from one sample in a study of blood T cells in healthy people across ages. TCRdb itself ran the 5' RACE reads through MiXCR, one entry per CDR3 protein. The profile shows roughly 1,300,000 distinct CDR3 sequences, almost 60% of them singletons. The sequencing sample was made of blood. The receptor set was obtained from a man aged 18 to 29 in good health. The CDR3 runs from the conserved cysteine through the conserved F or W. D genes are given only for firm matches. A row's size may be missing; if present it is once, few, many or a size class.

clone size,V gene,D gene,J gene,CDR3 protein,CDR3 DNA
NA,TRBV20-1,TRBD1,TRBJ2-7,CSARDRFHEQYF,TGCAGTGCTCGGGACAGGTTCCACGAGCAGTACTTC
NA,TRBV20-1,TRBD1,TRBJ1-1,CSAPKTGGENTEAFF,TGCAGTGCGCCGAAGACAGGGGGGGAGAACACTGAAGCTTTCTTT
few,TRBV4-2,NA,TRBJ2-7,CASSQTGGTNYEQYF,TGTGCCAGCAGCCAGACCGGGGGGACAAACTACGAGCAGTACTTC
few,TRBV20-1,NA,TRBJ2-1,CSARDRWLAFYNEQFF,TGCAGTGCTAGAGATCGGTGGCTAGCTTTCTACAATGAGCAGTTCTTC
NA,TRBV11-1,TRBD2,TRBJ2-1,CASSLASRGGSGEQFF,TGTGCCAGCAGCTTAGCTTCGCGGGGGGGGTCGGGTGAGCAGTTCTTC
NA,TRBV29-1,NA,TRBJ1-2,CSVENWGGLYGYTF,TGCAGCGTTGAGAATTGGGGCGGACTCTATGGCTACACCTTC
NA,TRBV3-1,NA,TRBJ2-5,CASSAGGGGEQYF,TGTGCCAGCAGTGCTGGAGGGGGGGGGGAGCAGTACTTC
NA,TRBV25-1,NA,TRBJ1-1,CASSELGMGAEPFF,TGTGCCAGCAGTGAGCTAGGGATGGGAGCTGAACCTTTCTTT
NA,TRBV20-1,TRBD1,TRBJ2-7,CSARTRGRIYEQYF,TGCAGTGCGAGAACTAGGGGGCGGATTTACGAGCAGTACTTC
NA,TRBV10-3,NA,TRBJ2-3,CAIRGLNIGGTDTQYF,TGTGCCATCCGCGGGCTCAACATTGGAGGCACAGATACGCAGTATTTT
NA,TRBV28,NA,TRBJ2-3,CAIVPRDISDTQYF,TGTGCCATCGTACCACGGGACATTTCCGATACGCAGTATTTT
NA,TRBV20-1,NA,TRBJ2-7,CSAIIGSTYEQYF,TGCAGTGCTATTATAGGCAGCACATACGAGCAGTACTTC
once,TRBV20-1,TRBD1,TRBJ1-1,CSAPTGGYHTEAFF,TGCAGTGCCCCGACAGGGGGCTATCACACTGAAGCTTTCTTT
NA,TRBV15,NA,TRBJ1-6,CATSREGPPDSPLHF,TGTGCCACCAGCAGAGAGGGACCACCCGATTCACCCCTCCACTTT
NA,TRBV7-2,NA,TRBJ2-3,CADRNEGVDTQYF,TGTGCCGACCGTAACGAGGGGGTAGATACGCAGTATTTT
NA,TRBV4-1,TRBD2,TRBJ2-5,CASNMDSGRGETQYF,TGCGCCAGCAATATGGATAGCGGGAGAGGGGAGACCCAGTACTTC
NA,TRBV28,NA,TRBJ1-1,CASSFRIVDTEAFF,TGTGCCAGCAGTTTTAGGATCGTGGACACTGAAGCTTTCTTT
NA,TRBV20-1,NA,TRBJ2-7,CSARIQGRSYEQYF,TGCAGTGCTCGTATACAGGGTCGGTCCTACGAGCAGTACTTC
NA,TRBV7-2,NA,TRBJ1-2,CASSPEMSPYGYTF,TGTGCCAGCAGCCCAGAGATGTCCCCATATGGCTACACCTTC
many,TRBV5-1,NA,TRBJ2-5,CASSSTQETQYF,TGTGCCAGCAGTTCCACCCAAGAGACCCAGTACTTC
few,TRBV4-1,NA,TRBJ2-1,CASSQGGGIYNEQFF,TGCGCCAGCAGCCAAGGGGGTGGGATCTACAATGAGCAGTTCTTC
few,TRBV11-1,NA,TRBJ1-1,CASSHRAASMNTEAFF,TGTGCCAGCAGTCATCGGGCCGCCTCAATGAACACTGAAGCTTTCTTT
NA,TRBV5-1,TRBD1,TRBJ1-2,CASSSDRGLRYGYTF,TGCGCCAGCAGCTCGGACAGGGGGCTTCGTTATGGCTACACCTTC
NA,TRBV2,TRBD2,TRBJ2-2,CASLISGIGELFF,TGTGCCAGCTTAATAAGCGGGATCGGGGAGCTGTTTTTT
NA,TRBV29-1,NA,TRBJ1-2,CSVEDHRAVRYGYTF,TGCAGCGTTGAAGATCACAGGGCAGTTAGGTATGGCTACACCTTC
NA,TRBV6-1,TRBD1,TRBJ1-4,CASTQGPSNEKLFF,TGTGCCAGCACACAGGGGCCGTCTAATGAAAAACTGTTTTTT
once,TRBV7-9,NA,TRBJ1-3,CASSSRGVREPPNTIYF,TGTGCCAGCAGCTCTCGGGGGGTCCGAGAACCGCCGAACACCATATATTTT